This section outlines one TCR beta chain sequence together with its context. This clonotype appeared many times. Its antigen is unknown. Base qualities are missing; no much larger clone stands one base away. CDR1 and CDR2, per the germline V gene (reference sequence), are DFQATT and SNEGSKA. The junction shows trimming of 6 bases on V and 5 bases on J, plus 10 bases between the germline ends. The CDR3 measures 11 amino acids from cysteine to phenylalanine. CDR3 DNA is the only sequence kept; it has 33 bases, read in frame from the first base. Library preparation used PCR. For sequencing, an Illumina HiSeq 2500 was employed. TCR library preparation used molecular barcoding, with unique molecular identifiers applied to normalize quantification of the TCRbeta repertoire. The raw public data were reprocessed by TCRdb itself: fastp quality trimming at Q25, MiXCR clonotype calling, in-frame beta chains only. CDR3 protein sequences are deduplicated, and each keeps its most common genes and DNA. The sample has around 200,000 distinct CDR3 sequences on record, about 9.5% of them singletons. The ten largest make up 6.2% of the sample.

These data come from a study of T-cell reconstitution after alpha-beta-depleted transplantation in children (dated by TCRdb to about 2016). Notes on the research overall: T-cell immune reconstitution after TCRalphabeta/CD19-depleted allogeneic hematopoietic cell transplantation in children was quantitatively tracked in the study by means of TCR repertoire profiling.

The V gene is TRBV20-1 and the J gene is TRBJ1-2, with no D gene named confidently. Source: PBMCs from the stem cell graft donor, taken from the stem cell graft. The clonotype was recovered from a human donor who donated a stem cell graft to a child with acute lymphoblastic leukemia. The sequenced DNA: TGCAGTGCCACGGACGGGTATGGCTACACCTTC. This is translated as CSATDGYGYTF.